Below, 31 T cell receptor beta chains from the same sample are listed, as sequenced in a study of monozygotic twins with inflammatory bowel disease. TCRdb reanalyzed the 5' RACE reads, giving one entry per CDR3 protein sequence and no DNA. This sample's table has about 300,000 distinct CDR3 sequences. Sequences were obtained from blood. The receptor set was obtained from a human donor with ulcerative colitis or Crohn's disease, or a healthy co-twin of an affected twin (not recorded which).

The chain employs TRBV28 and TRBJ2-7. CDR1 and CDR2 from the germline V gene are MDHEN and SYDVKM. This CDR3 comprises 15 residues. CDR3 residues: CASRLTVMHSYEQYF.

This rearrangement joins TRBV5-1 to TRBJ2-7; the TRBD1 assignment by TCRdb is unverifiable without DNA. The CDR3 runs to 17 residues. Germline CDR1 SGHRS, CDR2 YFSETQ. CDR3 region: CASSPTGQGTGAYEQYF.

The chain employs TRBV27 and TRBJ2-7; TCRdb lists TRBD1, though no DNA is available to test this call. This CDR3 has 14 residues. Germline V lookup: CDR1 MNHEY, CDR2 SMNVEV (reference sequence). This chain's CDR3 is CASSLNRGPYEQYF.

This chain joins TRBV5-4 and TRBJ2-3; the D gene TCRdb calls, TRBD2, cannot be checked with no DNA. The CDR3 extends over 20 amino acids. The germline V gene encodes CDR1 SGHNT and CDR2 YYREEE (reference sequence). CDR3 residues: CASSYSLGTSGRRSTDTQYF.

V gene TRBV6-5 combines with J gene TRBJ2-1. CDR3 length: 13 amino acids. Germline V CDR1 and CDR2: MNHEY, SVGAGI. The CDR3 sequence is CASRRQSSNEQFF.

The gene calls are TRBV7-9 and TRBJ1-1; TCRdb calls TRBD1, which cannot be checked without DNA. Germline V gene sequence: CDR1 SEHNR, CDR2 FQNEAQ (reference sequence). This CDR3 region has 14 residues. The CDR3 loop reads CASSLQQGATEAFF.

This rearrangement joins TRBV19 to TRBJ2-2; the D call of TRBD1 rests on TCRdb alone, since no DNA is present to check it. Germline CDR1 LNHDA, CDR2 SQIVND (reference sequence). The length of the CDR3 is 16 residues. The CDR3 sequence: CASREIGTANTGELFF.

The CDR3 loop reads CASSSRVANEQYF. V usage is TRBV12-3 or TRBV12-4 and J usage is TRBJ2-7. The CDR3 covers 13 residues.

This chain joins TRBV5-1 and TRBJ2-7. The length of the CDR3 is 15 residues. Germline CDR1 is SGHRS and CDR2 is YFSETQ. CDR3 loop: CASSLEAGGAYEQYF. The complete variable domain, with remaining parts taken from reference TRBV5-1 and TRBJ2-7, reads KAGVTQTPRYLIKTRGQQVTLSCSPISGHRSVSWYQQTPGQGLQFLFEYFSETQRNKGNFPGRFSGRQFSNSRSEMNVSTLELGDSALYLCASSLEAGGAYEQYFGPGTRLTVT.

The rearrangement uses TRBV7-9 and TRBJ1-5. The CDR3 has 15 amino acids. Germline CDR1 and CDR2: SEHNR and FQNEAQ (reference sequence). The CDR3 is CASSSQGPGNQPQHF.

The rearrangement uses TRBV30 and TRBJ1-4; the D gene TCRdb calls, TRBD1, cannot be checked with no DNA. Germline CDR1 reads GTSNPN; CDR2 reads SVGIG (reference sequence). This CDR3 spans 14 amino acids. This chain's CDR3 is CAWSTPGIQEKLFF.

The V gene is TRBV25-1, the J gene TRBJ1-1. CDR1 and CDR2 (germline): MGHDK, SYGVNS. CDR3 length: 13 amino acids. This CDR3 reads CAAQKLGKAEAFF.

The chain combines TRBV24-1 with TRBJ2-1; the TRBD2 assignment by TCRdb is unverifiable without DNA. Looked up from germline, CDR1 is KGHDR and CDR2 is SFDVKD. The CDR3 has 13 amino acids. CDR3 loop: CATSDPGRAQQFF.

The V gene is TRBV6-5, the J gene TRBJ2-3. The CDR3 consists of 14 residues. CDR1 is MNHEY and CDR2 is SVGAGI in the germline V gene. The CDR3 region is CASSYSIITDTQYF.

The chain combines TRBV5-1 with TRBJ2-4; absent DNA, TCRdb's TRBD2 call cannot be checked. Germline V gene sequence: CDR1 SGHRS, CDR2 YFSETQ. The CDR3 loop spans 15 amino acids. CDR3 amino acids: CASSYGGPPKNIQYF.

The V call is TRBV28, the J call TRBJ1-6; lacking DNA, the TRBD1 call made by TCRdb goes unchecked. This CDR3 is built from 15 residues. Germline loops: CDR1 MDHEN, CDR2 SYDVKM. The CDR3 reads CATRARDRKNSPLHF.

CDR3 amino acids: CASSLIGGTQYF. This sequence joins TRBV28 and TRBJ2-5; without DNA, the TCRdb call of TRBD1 cannot be checked. Germline V gives CDR1 MDHEN, CDR2 SYDVKM. This CDR3 is built from 12 residues. Full variable domain (outside the CDR3, taken from reference TRBV28 and TRBJ2-5): DVKVTQSSRYLVKRTGEKVFLECVQDMDHENMFWYRQDPGLGLRLIYFSYDVKMKEKGDIPEGYSVSREKKERFSLILESASTNQTSMYLCASSLIGGTQYFGPGTRLLVL.

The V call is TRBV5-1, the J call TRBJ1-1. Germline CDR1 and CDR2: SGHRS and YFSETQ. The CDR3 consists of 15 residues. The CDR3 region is CASSNPAELFTEAFF. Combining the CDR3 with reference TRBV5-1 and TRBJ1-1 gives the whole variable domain KAGVTQTPRYLIKTRGQQVTLSCSPISGHRSVSWYQQTPGQGLQFLFEYFSETQRNKGNFPGRFSGRQFSNSRSEMNVSTLELGDSALYLCASSNPAELFTEAFFGQGTRLTVV.

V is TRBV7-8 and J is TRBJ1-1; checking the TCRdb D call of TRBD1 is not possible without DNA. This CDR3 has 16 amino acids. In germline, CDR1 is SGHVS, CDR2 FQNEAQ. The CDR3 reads CASSSFRDRVNTEAFF.

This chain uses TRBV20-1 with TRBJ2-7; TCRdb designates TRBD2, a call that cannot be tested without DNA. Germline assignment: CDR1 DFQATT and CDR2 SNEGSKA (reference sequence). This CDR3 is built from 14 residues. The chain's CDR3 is CSARSPSGPYEQYF.

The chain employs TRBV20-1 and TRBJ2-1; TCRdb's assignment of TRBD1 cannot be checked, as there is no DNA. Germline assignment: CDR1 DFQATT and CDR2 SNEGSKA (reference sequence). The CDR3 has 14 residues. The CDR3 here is CSAEIPPGRNEQFF.

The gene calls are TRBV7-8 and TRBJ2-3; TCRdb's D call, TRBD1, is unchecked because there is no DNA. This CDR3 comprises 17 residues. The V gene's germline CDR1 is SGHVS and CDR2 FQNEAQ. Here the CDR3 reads CASSSRPTGANTDTQYF.

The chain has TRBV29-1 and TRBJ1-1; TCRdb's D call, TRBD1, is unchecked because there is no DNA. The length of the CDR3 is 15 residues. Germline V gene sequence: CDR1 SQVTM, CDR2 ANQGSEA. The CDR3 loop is CSIPHRGSTNTEAFF.

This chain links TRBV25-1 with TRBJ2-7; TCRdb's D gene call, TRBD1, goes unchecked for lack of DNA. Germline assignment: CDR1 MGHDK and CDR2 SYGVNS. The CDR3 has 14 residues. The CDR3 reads CASTPREGPYEQYF.

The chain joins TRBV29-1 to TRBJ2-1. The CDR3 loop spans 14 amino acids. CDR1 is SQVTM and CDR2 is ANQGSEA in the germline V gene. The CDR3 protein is CSVDSGRSYNEQFF.

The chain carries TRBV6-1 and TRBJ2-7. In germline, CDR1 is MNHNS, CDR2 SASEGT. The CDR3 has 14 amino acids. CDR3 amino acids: CASGSAETAYEQYF.

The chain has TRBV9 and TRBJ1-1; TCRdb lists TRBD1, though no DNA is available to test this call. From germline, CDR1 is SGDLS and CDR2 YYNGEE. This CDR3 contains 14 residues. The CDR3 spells CASSVDPGAPAAFF.

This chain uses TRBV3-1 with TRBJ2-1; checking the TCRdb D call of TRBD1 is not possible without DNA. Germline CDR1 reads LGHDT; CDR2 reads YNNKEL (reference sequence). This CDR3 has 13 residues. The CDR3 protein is CASRRGSTNEQFF.

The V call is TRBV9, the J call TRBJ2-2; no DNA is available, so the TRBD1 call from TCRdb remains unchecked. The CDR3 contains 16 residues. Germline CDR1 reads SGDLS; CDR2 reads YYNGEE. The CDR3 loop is CASSSRTGIFTGELFF. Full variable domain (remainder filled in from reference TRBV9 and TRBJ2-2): DSGVTQTPKHLITATGQRVTLRCSPRSGDLSVYWYQQSLDQGLQFLIQYYNGEERAKGNILERFSAQQFPDLHSELNLSSLELGDSALYFCASSSRTGIFTGELFFGEGSRLTVL.

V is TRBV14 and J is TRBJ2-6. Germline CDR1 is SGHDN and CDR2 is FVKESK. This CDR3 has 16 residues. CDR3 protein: CASSQDPQGGANVLTF.

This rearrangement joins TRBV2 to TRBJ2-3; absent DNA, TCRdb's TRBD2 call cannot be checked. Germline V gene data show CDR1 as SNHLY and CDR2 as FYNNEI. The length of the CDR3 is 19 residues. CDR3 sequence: CASSVRNHGISARTDTQYF. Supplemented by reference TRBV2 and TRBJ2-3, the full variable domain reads EPEVTQTPSHQVTQMGQEVILRCVPISNHLYFYWYRQILGQKVEFLVSFYNNEISEKSEIFDDQFSVERPDGSNFTLKIRSTKLEDSAMYFCASSVRNHGISARTDTQYFGPGTRLTVL.